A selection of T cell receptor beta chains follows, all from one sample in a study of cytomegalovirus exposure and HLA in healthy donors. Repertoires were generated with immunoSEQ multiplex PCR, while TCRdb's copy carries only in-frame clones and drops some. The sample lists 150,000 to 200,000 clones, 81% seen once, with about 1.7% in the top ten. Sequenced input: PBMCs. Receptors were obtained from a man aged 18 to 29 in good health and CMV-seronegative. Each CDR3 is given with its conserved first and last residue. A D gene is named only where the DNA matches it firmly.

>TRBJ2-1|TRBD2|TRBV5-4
TGTGCCAGCAGCTTGGTTTCCGCGGGAGCTAACAATGAGCAGTTCTTC
CASSLVSAGANNEQFF
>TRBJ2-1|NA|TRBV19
TGTGCCAGTGGCGAGACAGAAGGGTACAATGAGCAGTTCTTC
CASGETEGYNEQFF
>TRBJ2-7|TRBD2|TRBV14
TGTGCCAGCAGCCCCACTAGCGGGATTGCCTACGAGCAGTACTTC
CASSPTSGIAYEQYF
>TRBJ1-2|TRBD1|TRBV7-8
TGTGCCAGCAGCACAAACACAGGGGGAGTCTATGGCTACACCTTC
CASSTNTGGVYGYTF
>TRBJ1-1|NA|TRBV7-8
TGTGCCACCATATGGGGAGGGGGGAACACTGAAGCTTTCTTT
CATIWGGGNTEAFF
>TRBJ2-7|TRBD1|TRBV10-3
TGTGCCATCAATAGGGGACAGGGATTCTCAGGGGACGAGCAGTACTTC
CAINRGQGFSGDEQYF
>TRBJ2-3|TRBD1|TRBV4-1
TGCGCCAGCAGCCAAAGACAGGGGGATTACTACACAGATACGCAGTATTTT
CASSQRQGDYYTDTQYF
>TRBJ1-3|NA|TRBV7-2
TGTGCCAGCAAACCGTACCTCGGGGGGCAGTCTGGAAACACCATATATTTT
CASKPYLGGQSGNTIYF
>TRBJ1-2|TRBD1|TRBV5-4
TGTGCCAGCGCCGAAGACAGGGGTGGCTATGGCTACACCTTC
CASAEDRGGYGYTF
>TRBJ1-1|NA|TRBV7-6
TGTGCCAGCAGCTTAAGTCAATTCGGGAACACTGAAGCTTTCTTT
CASSLSQFGNTEAFF
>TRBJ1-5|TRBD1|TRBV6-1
TGTGCCGGGACAGCGGGGGTTGGGGGACAGCCCCAGCATTTT
CAGTAGVGGQPQHF
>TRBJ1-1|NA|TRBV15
TGTGCCACCAGCAGTCAGGGGAACACTGAAGCTTTCTTT
CATSSQGNTEAFF
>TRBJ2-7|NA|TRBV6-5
TGTGCCAGCAGTTACGAGGGTACGAGTGGAATCCAGGAGTACTTC
CASSYEGTSGIQEYF
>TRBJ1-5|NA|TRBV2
TGTGCCAGCAAAACAGATAGCAATCAGCCCCAGCATTTT
CASKTDSNQPQHF
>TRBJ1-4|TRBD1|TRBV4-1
TGCGCCAGCAGCCACAACAGGGGTGTGAGTGAAAAACTGTTTTTT
CASSHNRGVSEKLFF
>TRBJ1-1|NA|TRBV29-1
TGCAGCGTTGAATCTACTGAAGCTTTCTTT
CSVESTEAFF
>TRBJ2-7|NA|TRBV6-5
TGTGCCAGCAGTTACGGACGGGGAAGCTACGAGCAGTACTTC
CASSYGRGSYEQYF
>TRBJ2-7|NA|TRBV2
TGTGCCAGCAGTGAAGGGGGGCGGCAGTACTTC
CASSEGGRQYF